The 3 T cell receptor beta chains given below trace back to one sample, sequenced in a study of PD-L1 blockade in urothelial cancer. Libraries were prepared by immunoSEQ multiplex PCR; TCRdb keeps only in-frame clonotypes and omits some of them. There are roughly 48,000 clones in the sample; 84% occur only once, and 5.5% to 7% lies in the top ten. The sequencing here drew on PBMCs, taken around atezolizumab (anti-PD-L1) treatment. These receptors were taken from a middle-aged man with urothelial cancer.

The chain uses TRBV2 and TRBJ1-5; D is uncertain. Trimming took off 3 bases at V and 4 bases at J, with 10 bases between the two ends. CDR3 length equals 14 residues. CDR1 is SNHLY and CDR2 is FYNNEI in the germline V gene. The CDR3, as DNA: TGTGCCAGCAGTGAGATGGGAGATAATCAGCCCCAGCATTTT. This encodes CASSEMGDNQPQHF.

The chain couples TRBV15 to TRBJ2-3, with D maybe TRBD2 (5 bases). The CDR3 loop spans 16 amino acids. V shed 2 bases and J shed 2 bases, with 14 bases lying between them. Looked up from germline, CDR1 is LNHNV and CDR2 is YYDKDF (reference sequence). The CDR3 DNA follows: TGTGCCACCAGCAGACGTAGCGTCTTCTCCACAGATACGCAGTATTTT. This gives the protein CATSRRSVFSTDTQYF.

The chain recombines TRBV9 with TRBJ2-5; 10 bases agree with TRBD2. Trimming at V came to 6 bases and at J to 2 bases, leaving 13 bases not matched to a gene. Per germline, CDR1 SGDLS and CDR2 YYNGEE. The CDR3 has 17 amino acids. The CDR3 nucleotides are TGTGCCAGCACCCCAGGACTAGCGGTTCTTTCGCAAGAGACCCAGTACTTC. Protein sequence: CASTPGLAVLSQETQYF.